The clone carrying this TCR beta chain came up a few times. The data were taken from a study of early T cells in non-severe SARS-CoV-2 infection. TCRdb analysed the 5' RACE reads with MiXCR anew, one entry per CDR3 protein. The table shows 63,000 or so distinct CDR3 sequences, with around 10% occurring only once. The starting material was whole blood, obtained at baseline. The TCR was taken from an adult who was a healthcare worker with PCR-confirmed SARS-CoV-2 infection or an uninfected control (not recorded which).

The CDR3 region is CASSHPAQGLNSPLHF. DNA for the CDR3: TGCGCCAGCAGCCACCCAGCGCAGGGGTTGAATTCACCCCTCCACTTT. The rearrangement joins TRBV4-1 to TRBJ1-6, with D perhaps TRBD1 (6 bases). The V gene lost 3 bases and the J gene lost 7 bases, with 16 bases spanning the gap. CDR1 is MGHRA and CDR2 is YSYEKL in the germline V gene. This CDR3 region has 16 residues.